Listed below are T cell receptor beta chains from one sample, sequenced in a study of Ad26.COV2.S vaccination and SARS-CoV-2 variants. Sequencing was performed with immunoSEQ multiplex PCR; in TCRdb, only in-frame clones are kept and a portion is missing. The data show about 460,000 clones, with roughly nine tenths seen just once and 1.7% held by the top ten. The sequenced sample was peripheral blood, obtained in a trial of Ad26.COV2.S vaccine versus placebo. These receptors all stem from a person between 18 and 59 years old who received the Ad26.COV2.S COVID-19 vaccine or a placebo. Both conserved end residues are part of each CDR3. The order of the fields is J gene, D gene, V gene, CDR3 length, clone size, CDR3 protein, CDR3 DNA. D genes are given only for firm matches. For some rows the clone size is stated as once, few or many, or as a class when expanded; others skip it.

j_call: TRBJ2-1
d_call: -
v_call: TRBV28
cdr3_length: 14
clone_size: -
cdr3_aa: CASSYYRGAGEQFF
cdr3_nt: TGTGCCAGCAGTTATTACAGGGGCGCGGGGGAGCAGTTCTTC

j_call: TRBJ2-3
d_call: TRBD2
v_call: TRBV7-2
cdr3_length: 16
clone_size: -
cdr3_aa: CASSLMAGGATDTQYF
cdr3_nt: TGTGCCAGCAGCTTAATGGCGGGGGGTGCTACAGATACGCAGTATTTT

j_call: TRBJ1-4
d_call: TRBD1
v_call: TRBV19
cdr3_length: 15
clone_size: -
cdr3_aa: CATGWGQGNDEKLFF
cdr3_nt: TGTGCCACCGGATGGGGACAGGGAAATGATGAAAAACTGTTTTTT

j_call: TRBJ2-3
d_call: -
v_call: TRBV3-1/TRBV3-2
cdr3_length: 15
clone_size: -
cdr3_aa: CASSRLGAGTDTQYF
cdr3_nt: TGTGCCAGCAGCCGTCTTGGGGCCGGCACAGATACGCAGTATTTT

j_call: TRBJ1-4
d_call: -
v_call: TRBV15
cdr3_length: 15
clone_size: -
cdr3_aa: CATSTEWGEGEKLFF
cdr3_nt: TGTGCCACCAGCACAGAATGGGGGGAGGGAGAAAAACTGTTTTTT

j_call: TRBJ1-1
d_call: -
v_call: TRBV9
cdr3_length: 13
clone_size: -
cdr3_aa: CASSESAITEAFF
cdr3_nt: TGTGCCAGCAGCGAATCTGCAATCACTGAAGCTTTCTTT

j_call: TRBJ1-3
d_call: TRBD1
v_call: TRBV28
cdr3_length: 17
clone_size: -
cdr3_aa: CASSLLSRDRGRNTIYF
cdr3_nt: TGTGCCAGCAGTTTATTGTCCCGGGACAGGGGGAGAAACACCATATATTTT

j_call: TRBJ2-1
d_call: TRBD2
v_call: TRBV11-2
cdr3_length: 16
clone_size: -
cdr3_aa: CASSLDLGLGANEQFF
cdr3_nt: TGTGCCAGCAGCTTAGATCTAGGACTAGGAGCAAATGAGCAGTTCTTC

j_call: TRBJ2-3
d_call: -
v_call: TRBV24-1
cdr3_length: 15
clone_size: -
cdr3_aa: CATSDGGDRPNTQYF
cdr3_nt: TGTGCCACCAGTGATGGAGGGGACAGACCAAATACGCAGTATTTT

j_call: TRBJ1-6
d_call: TRBD1
v_call: TRBV30
cdr3_length: 15
clone_size: -
cdr3_aa: CAWRKGQGTNSPLHF
cdr3_nt: TGTGCCTGGAGAAAGGGACAGGGAACTAATTCACCCCTCCACTTT

j_call: TRBJ1-2
d_call: -
v_call: TRBV18
cdr3_length: 15
clone_size: -
cdr3_aa: CASSLHPGKGYGYTF
cdr3_nt: TGTGCCAGCTCACTGCACCCGGGCAAGGGCTATGGCTACACCTTC

j_call: TRBJ2-2
d_call: -
v_call: TRBV9
cdr3_length: 15
clone_size: -
cdr3_aa: CASSVGGLNTGELFF
cdr3_nt: TGTGCCAGCAGCGTGGGGGGCCTTAACACCGGGGAGCTGTTTTTT

j_call: TRBJ2-1
d_call: TRBD2
v_call: TRBV30
cdr3_length: 19
clone_size: once
cdr3_aa: CAWSMGSGRAGSSYNEQFF
cdr3_nt: TGTGCCTGGAGTATGGGGAGCGGGAGGGCCGGGAGCTCCTACAATGAGCAGTTCTTC

j_call: TRBJ2-5
d_call: -
v_call: TRBV5-6
cdr3_length: 13
clone_size: -
cdr3_aa: CASSLRVGETQYF
cdr3_nt: TGTGCCAGCAGCTTGAGAGTGGGGGAGACCCAGTACTTC

j_call: TRBJ2-2
d_call: TRBD2
v_call: TRBV5-1
cdr3_length: 16
clone_size: -
cdr3_aa: CASSFLAGAFTGELFF
cdr3_nt: TGCGCCAGCAGCTTCCTAGCGGGAGCGTTCACCGGGGAGCTGTTTTTT

j_call: TRBJ2-5
d_call: -
v_call: TRBV13
cdr3_length: 13
clone_size: -
cdr3_aa: CASSPGPPGTQYF
cdr3_nt: TGTGCCAGCAGCCCAGGCCCGCCCGGGACCCAGTACTTC

j_call: TRBJ1-6
d_call: -
v_call: TRBV6-1
cdr3_length: 15
clone_size: -
cdr3_aa: CASSEEPGAGSPLHF
cdr3_nt: TGTGCCAGCAGTGAAGAGCCAGGGGCGGGGTCACCCCTCCACTTT

j_call: TRBJ2-5
d_call: TRBD2
v_call: TRBV19
cdr3_length: 17
clone_size: -
cdr3_aa: CASSLQGGLAGGETQYF
cdr3_nt: TGTGCCAGTAGCCTACAGGGTGGACTAGCGGGAGGAGAGACCCAGTACTTC

j_call: TRBJ2-5
d_call: -
v_call: TRBV19
cdr3_length: 13
clone_size: -
cdr3_aa: CASSQRTQETQYF
cdr3_nt: TGTGCCAGTAGCCAGAGAACCCAAGAGACCCAGTACTTC

j_call: TRBJ2-7
d_call: TRBD1
v_call: TRBV15
cdr3_length: 15
clone_size: -
cdr3_aa: CATSTLVRDRGEQYF
cdr3_nt: TGTGCCACCAGCACCCTGGTGAGGGACAGGGGCGAGCAGTACTTC

j_call: TRBJ2-1
d_call: -
v_call: TRBV15
cdr3_length: 18
clone_size: -
cdr3_aa: CATSTESPDRPALNEQFF
cdr3_nt: TGTGCCACCAGCACCGAAAGCCCCGACAGGCCGGCCCTCAATGAGCAGTTCTTC

j_call: TRBJ2-1
d_call: TRBD2
v_call: TRBV3-1/TRBV3-2
cdr3_length: 15
clone_size: once
cdr3_aa: CASSQRLAGMVEQFF
cdr3_nt: TGTGCCAGCAGCCAAAGACTAGCGGGAATGGTTGAGCAGTTCTTC

j_call: TRBJ2-1
d_call: -
v_call: TRBV5-1
cdr3_length: 14
clone_size: -
cdr3_aa: CASSLVGSYNEQFF
cdr3_nt: TGCGCCAGCAGCTTGGTGGGCAGCTACAATGAGCAGTTCTTC

j_call: TRBJ2-7
d_call: -
v_call: TRBV5-1
cdr3_length: 14
clone_size: -
cdr3_aa: CASSLVGNSYEQYF
cdr3_nt: TGCGCCAGCAGCTTGGTCGGCAACTCCTACGAGCAGTACTTC

j_call: TRBJ2-7
d_call: -
v_call: TRBV28
cdr3_length: 13
clone_size: once
cdr3_aa: CAYSRDGSYEQYF
cdr3_nt: TGTGCCTATAGCCGGGACGGCTCCTACGAGCAGTACTTC

j_call: TRBJ1-4
d_call: -
v_call: TRBV7-2
cdr3_length: 14
clone_size: -
cdr3_aa: CASSLGLFNEKLFF
cdr3_nt: TGTGCCAGCAGCTTAGGACTCTTCAATGAAAAACTGTTTTTT

j_call: TRBJ2-1
d_call: -
v_call: TRBV30
cdr3_length: 12
clone_size: -
cdr3_aa: CAWSVHWDEQFF
cdr3_nt: TGTGCCTGGAGTGTACATTGGGATGAGCAGTTCTTC

j_call: TRBJ1-1
d_call: TRBD1
v_call: TRBV7-9
cdr3_length: 14
clone_size: -
cdr3_aa: CASSLGAGGLPMFF
cdr3_nt: TGTGCCAGCAGCTTAGGGGCAGGGGGCCTTCCCATGTTCTTT

j_call: TRBJ2-1
d_call: -
v_call: TRBV7-3
cdr3_length: 13
clone_size: -
cdr3_aa: CASSPPGYNEQFF
cdr3_nt: TGTGCCAGCAGCCCCCCAGGGTACAATGAGCAGTTCTTC

j_call: TRBJ2-2
d_call: -
v_call: TRBV7-2
cdr3_length: 15
clone_size: -
cdr3_aa: CASSLALGRSGELFF
cdr3_nt: TGTGCCAGCAGCTTAGCGCTGGGGCGTTCCGGGGAGCTGTTTTTT

j_call: TRBJ2-5
d_call: -
v_call: TRBV18
cdr3_length: 14
clone_size: -
cdr3_aa: CASSPPGQAETQYF
cdr3_nt: TGTGCCAGCTCACCACCCGGCCAAGCAGAGACCCAGTACTTC